Shown below are 25 T cell receptor beta chains from a single sample sequenced in a study of T-cell reconstitution after alpha-beta-depleted transplantation in children (dated by TCRdb to about 2016). To prepare the library, PCR was applied. Sequencing was carried out with an Illumina HiSeq 2500. To normalize quantification of the TCRbeta repertoire, the TCR libraries were built with molecular barcoding that relied on unique molecular identifiers. TCRdb ran its own pipeline on the public reads, namely fastp trimming at Q25 and MiXCR clone calling, and kept in-frame beta chains. Merged by CDR3 protein, the rows form single entries marked with the most common genes and DNA. The sample table records about 500,000 distinct CDR3 sequences; less than 35% of these occur just once. The top ten constitute 2% to 3% of the sample. The input for sequencing was PBMCs from the stem cell graft donor, taken from the stem cell graft. Every receptor here comes from a human donor who donated a stem cell graft to a child with aplastic anemia.

The chain joins TRBV20-1 to TRBJ2-7; possible D gene TRBD2, 6 bases. Looked up from germline, CDR1 is DFQATT and CDR2 is SNEGSKA (reference sequence). The CDR3 consists of 15 residues. V lost 5 bases and J 0 bases, leaving 17 bases between the germline ends. DNA for the CDR3: TGCAGTGCTCCGACCAGCGGGCGGAGCTCCTACGAGCAGTACTTC. Its protein is CSAPTSGRSSYEQYF.

This rearrangement joins TRBV5-1 to TRBJ1-1; maybe TRBD1 (6 bases). CDR3 size: 14 residues. The germline gives CDR1 SGHRS, CDR2 YFSETQ. Trimming stripped 4 bases from V and 8 bases from J, with 18 bases between. Here the CDR3 reads CASSTGHGGGEAFF. The CDR3, as DNA: TGCGCCAGCAGCACGGGGCACGGGGGCGGGGAAGCTTTCTTT.

This CDR3 is CASSEIYLGPNTEAFF. CDR3 in DNA: TGTGCCAGCAGTGAAATATATCTGGGGCCAAACACTGAAGCTTTCTTT. V usage is TRBV6-1 and J usage is TRBJ1-1; TRBD1 is a possible D gene (5 bases). V lost 2 bases to trimming and J lost 2 bases, with 15 bases between them. Germline V gene data show CDR1 as MNHNS and CDR2 as SASEGT. CDR3 length equals 16 residues.

The J gene is TRBJ1-1, the V gene TRBV27; D call uncertain. This CDR3 contains 15 residues. V was shortened by 6 bases and J by 5 bases, with 19 bases between the two germline ends. The germline gives CDR1 MNHEY, CDR2 SMNVEV (reference sequence). The CDR3 here is CASSRGWSGMTEAFF. The CDR3 DNA follows: TGTGCCAGCAGCCGGGGATGGTCGGGAATGACTGAAGCTTTCTTT.

Ten or more counts support this clonotype. The V and J genes are TRBV29-1 and TRBJ2-1, with D unclear. Germline V CDR1 and CDR2: SQVTM, ANQGSEA. V was pared by 5 bases and J by 8 bases, with 7 bases between. The CDR3 is 10 amino acids. The CDR3 is CSVSNDEQFF. CDR3 nucleotides: TGCAGCGTTTCAAACGATGAGCAGTTCTTC.

The rearrangement joins TRBV29-1 to TRBJ1-1; TRBD1 agrees at 8 bases. The CDR3 covers 11 residues. The V gene end was trimmed by 7 bases and the J gene end by 9 bases; junction bases not matched to a gene: 7. Germline loops: CDR1 SQVTM, CDR2 ANQGSEA. The CDR3 loop is CSATGGGKAFF. CDR3 bases: TGCAGCGCTACAGGGGGAGGAAAAGCTTTCTTT.

The chain is built from TRBV20-1 and TRBJ2-3; D remains ambiguous. The CDR3 consists of 17 residues. Germline loops: CDR1 DFQATT, CDR2 SNEGSKA (reference sequence). The V end was cut by 3 bases, the J end by 4 bases, with 23 bases between. CDR3 in DNA: TGCAGTGCTAGGCCAGAGGATAGCTTCCCGGTCCCAGATACGCAGTATTTT. Amino acids: CSARPEDSFPVPDTQYF.

This sequence joins TRBV20-1 and TRBJ1-2, with TRBD1 matching over 7 bases. This CDR3 has 17 residues. The V segment lost 0 bases and the J segment 5 bases; nucleotides outside the gene matches: 15. Germline-derived CDR1 and CDR2 are DFQATT and SNEGSKA (reference sequence). For the CDR3, the DNA is TGCAGTGCTAGAGATTCTAGGGGGGGGACAGAGTCATATGGCTACACCTTC. Translation: CSARDSRGGTESYGYTF.

V is TRBV29-1 and J is TRBJ1-6; D may be TRBD1 (5 bases). CDR1 and CDR2 from the germline V gene are SQVTM and ANQGSEA. This CDR3 comprises 14 residues. Trimming left V 6 bases short and J 5 bases short, with 14 bases between. The chain's CDR3 is CSVRPGTDNSPLHF. The DNA of the CDR3 is TGCAGCGTCCGCCCCGGGACGGATAATTCACCCCTCCACTTT.

The rearrangement uses TRBV11-2 and TRBJ2-1; 11 bases are shared with TRBD2. The V and J ends lost 3 bases and 12 bases, in that order; junction bases with no gene match: 7. This CDR3 comprises 14 residues. CDR1 and CDR2 from the germline V gene are SGHAT and FQNNGV. The CDR3 nucleotides are TGTGCCAGCAGCTTGGGACTAGCGGCAAAAGGGCAGTTCTTC. It specifies CASSLGLAAKGQFF.

This clonotype was found a few times. A junction boundary mismatches the germline segment, possibly from a read error. V is TRBV9 and J is TRBJ1-1, with D tentatively TRBD1 (5 bases). Germline CDR1 is SGDLS and CDR2 is YYNGEE. CDR3 length: 14 residues. The CDR3 loop reads CASSVGYGGGPGVF. The CDR3 bases are TGTGCCAGCAGCGTAGGTTATGGAGGAGGCCCGGGGGTCTTT.

The chain combines TRBV15 with TRBJ2-4, with TRBD2 as a possible D gene (5 bases). The CDR3 contains 14 residues. Germline CDR1 is LNHNV and CDR2 is YYDKDF (reference sequence). Between the trimmed V and J ends, which lost 6 bases and 1 base, there was a span of 10 bases. CDR3 sequence (DNA): TGTGCCACCAGGGGAGAGGGTGCCAAAAACATTCAGTACTTC. Translated: CATRGEGAKNIQYF.

The V gene is TRBV20-1, the J gene TRBJ2-7; 8 bases map to TRBD2. Trimming took 3 bases from V and 4 from J; bases not matched to a gene: 8. The CDR3 totals 14 residues. CDR1 and CDR2 from the germline V gene are DFQATT and SNEGSKA (reference sequence). CDR3 sequence reads: CSARPRLAPYEQYF. In DNA, the CDR3 is TGCAGTGCTAGGCCTAGACTAGCGCCGTACGAGCAGTACTTC.

A word on this clonotype: At one end, the junction sequence differs from germline, possibly due to a read error. The chain joins TRBV2 to TRBJ1-1; 7 positions match TRBD1. Germline V gene data show CDR1 as SNHLY and CDR2 as FYNNEI. The CDR3 consists of 17 residues. The CDR3 spells CTSSARQGMSVNTEAFF. As DNA, the CDR3 is TGTACCAGCAGTGCCCGACAGGGAATGAGTGTGAACACTGAAGCTTTCTTT.

V usage is TRBV20-1 and J usage is TRBJ1-2; the match to TRBD1 covers 12 bases. Germline CDR1 DFQATT, CDR2 SNEGSKA (reference sequence). V was pared by 5 bases and J by 1 base, with 11 bases of the junction left unmatched. This CDR3 is 17 amino acids long. CDR3: CSAYQGTGGGLNYGYTF. In nucleotides, the CDR3 is TGCAGTGCTTACCAGGGGACAGGGGGCGGCCTTAACTATGGCTACACCTTC.

The chain has TRBV12-5 and TRBJ2-3; D is unresolved. This CDR3 comprises 12 residues. Trimming left V 2 bases short and J 3 bases short, with 3 bases between. Germline V gives CDR1 LGHNT, CDR2 FRNRAP. In nucleotides, the CDR3 is TGTGCTAGTGGTTTGATGACAGATACGCAGTATTTT. Its protein product is CASGLMTDTQYF.

The chain has TRBV7-8 and TRBJ1-1; D is uncertain. Germline CDR1 is SGHVS and CDR2 is FQNEAQ. V shed 7 bases and J shed 7 bases, with 10 bases lying between them. The CDR3 runs 11 residues. In DNA form, the CDR3 reads TGTGCCAGCACCAATCTGTTTGAAGCTTTCTTT. It specifies CASTNLFEAFF.

The rearrangement uses TRBV15 and TRBJ2-5, with D perhaps matching TRBD1 (5 bases). The CDR3 is 13 amino acids. CDR1 LNHNV and CDR2 YYDKDF come from the germline V gene (reference sequence). Trimming pared 3 bases from V and 1 base from J, leaving 6 bases between. This CDR3 is CATSRDIQETQYF. In DNA, the CDR3 is TGTGCCACCAGCAGGGACATCCAAGAGACCCAGTACTTC.

The V and J genes are TRBV7-9 and TRBJ2-1, with D unresolved. Germline V lookup: CDR1 SEHNR, CDR2 FQNEAQ (reference sequence). The CDR3 is 12 amino acids. Trimming removed 8 bases from V and 5 bases from J, with 10 bases in between. The CDR3 coding sequence is TGTGCCAGCCTTGGGCCCCACAATGAGCAGTTCTTC. Translated: CASLGPHNEQFF.

The chain employs TRBV30 and TRBJ1-1; 8 nucleotides line up with TRBD1. The CDR3 spans 12 residues. V lost 4 bases and J lost 5; bases outside the gene matches: 3. From germline, CDR1 is GTSNPN and CDR2 SVGIG (reference sequence). CDR3 sequence (DNA): TGTGCCTGGAACAGGGGGAGTACTGAAGCTTTCTTT. This gives the protein CAWNRGSTEAFF.

This clonotype was observed a few times. At one end the junction does not follow the germline gene, possibly because of a read error. The gene calls are TRBV30 and TRBJ1-1, with D perhaps TRBD1 (5 bases). Germline V gives CDR1 GTSNPN, CDR2 SVGIG (reference sequence). CDR3 length: 14 residues. Here the CDR3 reads CAWSEVQGGYWRVF. CDR3 DNA sequence: TGTGCCTGGAGTGAGGTTCAGGGCGGCTACTGGCGGGTCTTT.

This clonotype was found a few times. This chain links TRBV7-9 with TRBJ2-3; D gene ambiguous. V was clipped by 0 bases and J by 2 bases, with 3 bases between them. CDR1 is SEHNR and CDR2 is FQNEAQ in the germline V gene (reference sequence). This CDR3 has 13 amino acids. The CDR3 protein is CASSLATTDTQYF. The CDR3 DNA sequence: TGTGCCAGCAGCTTAGCAACCACAGATACGCAGTATTTT.

This clonotype was counted only a few times. The chain employs TRBV6-2 or TRBV6-3 and TRBJ2-1; D perhaps matches TRBD2 (6 bases). Germline values: CDR1 MNHEY, CDR2 SVGEGT. The ends were cut back, 8 bases at V and 6 bases at J, with 17 bases in the middle. The CDR3 covers 14 residues. DNA of the CDR3: TGTGCCAGCGTCCGCGGGACCCCAGGCAATGAGCAGTTCTTC. This encodes CASVRGTPGNEQFF.

This clonotype was seen a handful of times. This chain connects TRBV7-9 to TRBJ2-7, with D possibly matching TRBD1 (6 bases). The CDR3 has 16 residues. V lost 7 bases to trimming and J lost 2 bases, with 21 bases between them. CDR1 is SEHNR, CDR2 FQNEAQ, per germline (reference sequence). CDR3 sequence reads: CASTSNRGTSTYEQYF. CDR3 in DNA: TGTGCCAGCACCTCAAATAGGGGGACGAGCACCTACGAGCAGTACTTC. The variable domain in full, with the rest retrieved from reference TRBV7-9 and TRBJ2-7, is DTGVSQNPRHKITKRGQNVTFRCDPISEHNRLYWYRQTLGQGPEFLTYFQNEAQLEKSRLLSDRFSAERPKGSFSTLEIQRTEQGDSAMYLCASTSNRGTSTYEQYFGPGTRLTVT.

This clonotype has a handful of counts. The J gene is TRBJ2-1, the V gene TRBV20-1, with TRBD2 matching over 7 bases. The trim removed 6 bases at V and 10 bases at J, leaving 9 bases unmatched. The CDR3 sequence is 12 residues long. The germline CDR1 and CDR2 sequences are DFQATT and SNEGSKA (reference sequence). CDR3 in amino acids: CSAGRREWEQFF. The CDR3 DNA follows: TGCAGTGCCGGGAGGCGGGAGTGGGAGCAGTTCTTC.